This entry lists 26 T cell receptor beta chains sequenced from one sample in a study of cytomegalovirus exposure and HLA in healthy donors. The PCR was carried out with 60 Vbeta primers and 13 Jbeta primers. Only in-frame clones appear in the TCRdb table, and some are missing; sequencing was by immunoSEQ multiplex PCR. The listing records 150,000 to 200,000 clones. The material sequenced was PBMCs. Receptors originate from a boy aged 5 to 17 in good health and CMV-seronegative.

The chain joins TRBV6-1 to TRBJ1-5, with 7 bases identical to TRBD1. Losses at the gene ends were 4 bases for V and 6 bases for J; bases not matched to a gene: 9. The CDR3 runs 15 residues. CDR1 is MNHNS, CDR2 SASEGT, per germline. The CDR3 sequence: CASSGREGAGQPQHF. The CDR3 DNA sequence: TGTGCCAGCAGTGGACGGGAGGGGGCAGGTCAGCCCCAGCATTTT.

The V call is TRBV12-5, the J call TRBJ1-5; 9 bases align to TRBD1. J gave up 8 bases and V 1 base, and 3 bases lay outside the gene matches. The CDR3 totals 14 residues. Germline V lookup: CDR1 LGHNT, CDR2 FRNRAP. The CDR3 nucleotides read TGTGCTAGTGGTTTGGAACAGGGGGCTAAGCCCCAGCATTTT. Translation: CASGLEQGAKPQHF.

The V and J genes are TRBV10-3 and TRBJ2-7; tentatively, D is TRBD2 (6 bases). CDR3 size: 12 residues. From germline, CDR1 is ENHRY and CDR2 SYGVKD. V lost 3 bases and J lost 9, with 12 bases in between. This CDR3 is CAISDSGGGQYF. DNA for the CDR3: TGTGCCATCAGTGATAGCGGTGGGGGGCAGTACTTC.

The chain combines TRBV5-5 with TRBJ2-7; 10 nucleotides agree with TRBD1. The germline CDR1 and CDR2 sequences are SGHKS and YYEKEE (reference sequence). Trimming took 0 bases from V and 2 from J; bases not matched to a gene: 5. The CDR3 is 16 amino acids. CDR3 region: CASSLVTGTGAYEQYF. In DNA, the CDR3 is TGTGCCAGCAGCTTGGTGACAGGGACAGGGGCCTACGAGCAGTACTTC.

The chain combines TRBV27 with TRBJ1-5; D gene unclear. V shed 6 bases and J shed 0 bases, with 6 bases lying between them. Per germline, CDR1 MNHEY and CDR2 SMNVEV (reference sequence). This CDR3 contains 13 residues. The CDR3 reads CASRVASNQPQHF. CDR3 sequence (DNA): TGTGCCAGCAGGGTGGCTAGCAATCAGCCCCAGCATTTT.

The V and J genes are TRBV5-1 and TRBJ2-3; 10 nucleotides line up with TRBD2. From germline, CDR1 is SGHRS and CDR2 YFSETQ. V lost 3 bases and J lost 0; bases outside the gene matches: 10. CDR3 length: 18 residues. CDR3 protein: CASSWGGSGGASTDTQYF. The CDR3 nucleotides are TGCGCCAGCAGCTGGGGTGGCAGCGGGGGGGCCAGCACAGATACGCAGTATTTT.

This rearrangement joins TRBV4-1 to TRBJ2-7; 7 nucleotides agree with TRBD1. Germline V gene lookup returns CDR1 MGHRA and CDR2 YSYEKL. The CDR3 runs to 13 residues. Germline trimming cut 5 bases from V and 1 base from J; bases unmatched to any gene: 2. CDR3 sequence (DNA): TGCGCCAGCAGCGGGGACAGTTCCTACGAGCAGTACTTC. Encoded protein: CASSGDSSYEQYF.

The V and J genes are TRBV30 and TRBJ1-1; D call uncertain. V was shortened by 1 base and J by 5 bases, with 8 bases between the two germline ends. The germline V gene has CDR1 GTSNPN and CDR2 SVGIG (reference sequence). The CDR3 consists of 12 residues. The CDR3 bases are TGTGCCTGGAGTGGGAAGACAACTGAAGCTTTCTTT. It specifies CAWSGKTTEAFF.

This sequence joins TRBV28 and TRBJ1-2, with D possibly being TRBD1 (6 bases). The V gene lost 6 bases and the J gene lost 4 bases, with 9 bases spanning the gap. CDR1 is MDHEN and CDR2 is SYDVKM in the germline V gene. This CDR3 has 12 amino acids. CDR3 protein: CASSQGFYGYTF. The CDR3, as DNA: TGTGCCAGCAGCCAGGGGTTCTATGGCTACACCTTC.

CDR3 bases: TGTGCCAGCAGCTTAGGGCGGGGGCTAGCAAAACTACAAGAGACCCAGTACTTC. This gives the protein CASSLGRGLAKLQETQYF. The chain is built from TRBV7-2 and TRBJ2-5, with D possibly matching TRBD2 (7 bases). The CDR3 consists of 18 residues. V was cut by 1 base and J by 2 bases, with 20 bases left in between. CDR1 and CDR2 (germline): SGHTA, FQGNSA.

The chain recombines TRBV29-1 with TRBJ1-5, with 7 bases identical to TRBD1. The CDR3 contains 14 residues. Germline loops: CDR1 SQVTM, CDR2 ANQGSEA. The trim removed 6 bases at V and 7 bases at J, leaving 12 bases unmatched. In nucleotides, the CDR3 is TGCAGCGTGAGGGGGACAGACTGGAACCAGCCCCAGCATTTT. Protein product: CSVRGTDWNQPQHF.

CDR3 amino acids: CASSGTSGGSDTQYF. CDR3 sequence (DNA): TGTGCCAGCAGTGGGACTAGCGGGGGGTCAGATACGCAGTATTTT. V and J are TRBV4-2 and TRBJ2-3; 15 nucleotides match TRBD2. Germline CDR1 and CDR2: LGHNA and YNFKEQ. This CDR3 has 15 residues. The junction had 2 bases not matched to a gene; V was cut back by 6 bases and J by 4 bases.

This chain links TRBV6-1 with TRBJ1-1, with D perhaps matching TRBD1 (5 bases). CDR1 is MNHNS, CDR2 SASEGT, per germline. V shed 4 bases and J shed 6 bases, with 15 bases lying between them. The CDR3 covers 14 residues. For the CDR3, the DNA is TGTGCCAGCAGTGCCAAATCAGGACACCCTGAAGCTTTCTTT. Its translation is CASSAKSGHPEAFF.

This chain uses TRBV5-6 with TRBJ2-5; 10 bases map to TRBD1. The J call is doubtful: the DNA matches TRBJ2-7 better. The CDR3 is made up of 15 amino acids. Germline CDR1 reads SGHDT; CDR2 reads YYEEEE. CDR3 loop: CASSLLPGQGYEQYF. In DNA, the CDR3 is TGTGCCAGCAGCCTTCTCCCGGGACAGGGGTACGAGCAGTACTTC.

This chain links TRBV6-5 with TRBJ1-5; D gene uncertain. The germline V gene has CDR1 MNHEY and CDR2 SVGAGI. This CDR3 region has 12 residues. The ends were cut back, 8 bases at V and 7 bases at J, with 12 bases in the middle. The CDR3 sequence: CASHSPGQPQHF. The CDR3 region has the DNA TGTGCCAGCCATAGCCCCGGCCAGCCCCAGCATTTT.

The V call is TRBV5-1, the J call TRBJ1-1; 7 bases line up with TRBD1. Trimming at V came to 0 bases and at J to 3 bases, leaving 20 bases not matched to a gene. Germline CDR1 is SGHRS and CDR2 is YFSETQ. The CDR3 is 20 amino acids. The DNA of the CDR3 is TGCGCCAGCAGCTTGGAGGGGGCAGGGATTTGGAGTAGTATGGACACTGAAGCTTTCTTT. Translation gives CASSLEGAGIWSSMDTEAFF. The full variable domain, completed using reference TRBV5-1 and TRBJ1-1, is KAGVTQTPRYLIKTRGQQVTLSCSPISGHRSVSWYQQTPGQGLQFLFEYFSETQRNKGNFPGRFSGRQFSNSRSEMNVSTLELGDSALYLCASSLEGAGIWSSMDTEAFFGQGTRLTVV.

The chain joins TRBV5-1 to TRBJ2-2; TRBD1 matches 7 bases. With V trimmed by 5 bases and J by 3 bases, 7 bases remained unmatched. Germline values: CDR1 SGHRS, CDR2 YFSETQ. This CDR3 has 15 amino acids. CDR3 sequence (DNA): TGCGCCAGCAGAGATCGGACAGGACACACCGGGGAGCTGTTTTTT. Amino acids: CASRDRTGHTGELFF.

This chain uses TRBV15 with TRBJ2-7; D gene uncertain. The CDR3 runs 13 residues. Germline loops: CDR1 LNHNV, CDR2 YYDKDF (reference sequence). Deletions cut 0 bases from V and 3 bases from J, with 6 bases between. The CDR3 DNA follows: TGTGCCACCAGCAGAGAGGTCAGCTACGAGCAGTACTTC. It encodes CATSREVSYEQYF.

The rearrangement uses TRBV6-1 and TRBJ1-6; no firm D call. V dropped 3 bases and J dropped 10 bases, with 16 bases sitting between them. From germline, CDR1 is MNHNS and CDR2 SASEGT. There are 15 residues in the CDR3. The CDR3 is CASSEVNNVKSPLHF. CDR3 nucleotides: TGTGCCAGCAGTGAGGTCAACAATGTAAAATCACCCCTCCACTTT.

The V call is TRBV6-5, the J call TRBJ2-2; 11 positions agree with TRBD2. The CDR3 loop spans 15 amino acids. The trim removed 5 bases at V and 4 bases at J, leaving 3 bases unmatched. Germline V gene data show CDR1 as MNHEY and CDR2 as SVGAGI. The CDR3 DNA sequence: TGTGCCAGCAGTGCTAGCGGGGGGATCACCGGGGAGCTGTTTTTT. This translates into CASSASGGITGELFF.

V is TRBV7-3 and J is TRBJ2-1; 7 positions agree with TRBD2. This CDR3 contains 15 residues. Germline-derived CDR1 and CDR2 are SGHTA and FQGTGA. J gave up 0 bases and V 2 bases, and 1 base lay outside the gene matches. CDR3 in DNA: TGTGCCAGCAGCTTAGGCGGGGGCTCCTACAATGAGCAGTTCTTC. This sequence encodes CASSLGGGSYNEQFF.

The rearrangement uses TRBV6-5 and TRBJ1-2; TRBD1 agrees at 9 bases. CDR1 is MNHEY and CDR2 is SVGAGI in the germline V gene. The CDR3 covers 13 residues. J gave up 5 bases and V 6 bases, and 4 bases lay outside the gene matches. The CDR3 DNA reads as TGTGCCAGCAGGGTGGGACAGGGATATGGCTACACCTTC. It encodes CASRVGQGYGYTF.

The chain links TRBV19 to TRBJ2-2; 11 bases are shared with TRBD2. This CDR3 contains 18 residues. V dropped 4 bases and J dropped 3; count of bases not matched to a gene: 10. Germline V gene lookup returns CDR1 LNHDA and CDR2 SQIVND (reference sequence). CDR3 residues: CASSRRTSGGGDTGELFF. Written as DNA, the CDR3 is TGTGCCAGTAGTAGACGCACTAGCGGGGGAGGGGACACCGGGGAGCTGTTTTTT.

The CDR3 spells CASSRAGGRDTQYF. The CDR3, as DNA: TGTGCCAGCAGTCGGGCGGGGGGGCGAGATACGCAGTATTTT. V is TRBV2 and J is TRBJ2-3; 9 nucleotides match TRBD2. Losses at the gene ends were 5 bases for V and 5 bases for J; bases not matched to a gene: 5. The CDR3 runs 14 residues. Germline values: CDR1 SNHLY, CDR2 FYNNEI. Together with reference TRBV2 and TRBJ2-3, the CDR3 gives the full variable domain: EPEVTQTPSHQVTQMGQEVILRCVPISNHLYFYWYRQILGQKVEFLVSFYNNEISEKSEIFDDQFSVERPDGSNFTLKIRSTKLEDSAMYFCASSRAGGRDTQYFGPGTRLTVL.

The chain uses TRBV28 and TRBJ1-1; D is possibly TRBD1 (6 bases). V shed 4 bases and J shed 1 base, with 22 bases lying between them. CDR1 and CDR2 from the germline V gene are MDHEN and SYDVKM. The CDR3 has 18 amino acids. The CDR3 coding sequence is TGTGCCAGCAGTTCACAGGGAATAGGGGCTTCGCGGAACACTGAAGCTTTCTTT. Protein sequence: CASSSQGIGASRNTEAFF.

The chain carries TRBV7-6 and TRBJ2-7; TRBD2 matches at 11 bases. The V gene end was trimmed by 7 bases and the J gene end by 1 base; junction bases not matched to a gene: 9. The CDR3 sequence is 16 residues long. Germline values: CDR1 SGHVS, CDR2 FNYEAQ. Here the CDR3 reads CASTRLAGGNSYEQYF. The CDR3 DNA is TGTGCCAGCACCCGTCTAGCGGGGGGTAATTCCTACGAGCAGTACTTC.